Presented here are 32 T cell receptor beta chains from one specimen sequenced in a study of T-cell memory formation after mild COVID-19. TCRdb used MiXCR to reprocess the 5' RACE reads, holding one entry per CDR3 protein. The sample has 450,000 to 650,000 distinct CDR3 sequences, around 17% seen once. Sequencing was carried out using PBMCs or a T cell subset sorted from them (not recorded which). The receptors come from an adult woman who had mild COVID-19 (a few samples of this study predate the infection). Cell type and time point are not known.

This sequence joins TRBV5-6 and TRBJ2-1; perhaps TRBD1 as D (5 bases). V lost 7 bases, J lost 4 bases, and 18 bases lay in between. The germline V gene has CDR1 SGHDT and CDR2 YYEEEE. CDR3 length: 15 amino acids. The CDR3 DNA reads TGTGCCAGCGCGGTGGGGCGGTGGGCATACAATGAGCAGTTCTTC. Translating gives CASAVGRWAYNEQFF. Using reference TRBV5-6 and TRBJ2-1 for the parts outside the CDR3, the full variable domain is DAGVTQSPTHLIKTRGQQVTLRCSPKSGHDTVSWYQQALGQGPQFIFQYYEEEERQRGNFPDRFSGHQFPNYSSELNVNALLLGDSALYLCASAVGRWAYNEQFFGPGTRLTVL.

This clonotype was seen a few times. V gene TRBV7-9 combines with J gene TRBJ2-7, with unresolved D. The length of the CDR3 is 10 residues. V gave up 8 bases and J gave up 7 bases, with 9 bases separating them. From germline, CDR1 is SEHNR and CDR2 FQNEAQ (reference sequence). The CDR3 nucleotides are TGTGCCAGCGGAATCTTAGAGCAGTACTTC. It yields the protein CASGILEQYF.

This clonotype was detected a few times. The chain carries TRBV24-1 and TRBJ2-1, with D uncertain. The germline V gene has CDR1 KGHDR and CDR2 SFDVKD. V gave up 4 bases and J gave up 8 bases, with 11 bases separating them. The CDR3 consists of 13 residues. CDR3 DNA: TGTGCCACCAGTGACAACATTGAGGATGAGCAGTTCTTC. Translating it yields CATSDNIEDEQFF.

CDR3: CASSLRTARNTEAFF. The CDR3 DNA sequence: TGTGCCAGCTCACTCAGGACCGCGAGGAACACTGAAGCTTTCTTT. This rearrangement joins TRBV18 to TRBJ1-1; D is unclear. CDR3 length equals 15 residues. CDR1 and CDR2 from the germline V gene are KGHSH and LQKENI. V gave up 4 bases and J gave up 1 base, with 13 bases separating them.

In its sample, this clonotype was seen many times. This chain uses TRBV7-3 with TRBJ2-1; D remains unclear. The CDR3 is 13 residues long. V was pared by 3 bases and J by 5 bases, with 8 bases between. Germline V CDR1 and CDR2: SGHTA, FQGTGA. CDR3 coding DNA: TGTGCCAGCAGCTTGGGCAGCCACAATGAGCAGTTCTTC. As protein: CASSLGSHNEQFF.

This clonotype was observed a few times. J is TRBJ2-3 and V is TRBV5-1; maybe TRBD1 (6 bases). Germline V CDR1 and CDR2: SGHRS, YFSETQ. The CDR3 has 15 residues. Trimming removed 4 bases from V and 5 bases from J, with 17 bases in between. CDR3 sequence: CASSTATGPQDTQYF. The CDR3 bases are TGCGCCAGCAGCACCGCGACAGGACCACAAGATACGCAGTATTTT.

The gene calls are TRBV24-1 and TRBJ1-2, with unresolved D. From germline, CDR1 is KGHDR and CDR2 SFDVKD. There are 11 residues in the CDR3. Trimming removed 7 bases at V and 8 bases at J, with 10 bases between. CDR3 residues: CATSGLGGYTF. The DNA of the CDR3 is TGTGCCACCAGCGGATTAGGGGGCTACACCTTC.

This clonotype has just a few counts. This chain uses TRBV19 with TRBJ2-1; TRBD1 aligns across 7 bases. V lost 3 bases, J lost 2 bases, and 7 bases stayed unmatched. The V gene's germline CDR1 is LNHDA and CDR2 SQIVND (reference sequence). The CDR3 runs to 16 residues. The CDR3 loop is CASSIEGAGAYNEQFF. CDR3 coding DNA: TGTGCCAGTAGTATTGAGGGGGCAGGGGCCTACAATGAGCAGTTCTTC.

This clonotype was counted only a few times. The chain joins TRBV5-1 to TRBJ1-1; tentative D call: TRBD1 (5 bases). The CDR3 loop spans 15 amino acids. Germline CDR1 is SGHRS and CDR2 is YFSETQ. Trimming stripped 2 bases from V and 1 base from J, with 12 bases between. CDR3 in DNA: TGCGCCAGCAGCTTTAGTTCACAGGCGAACACTGAAGCTTTCTTT. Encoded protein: CASSFSSQANTEAFF.

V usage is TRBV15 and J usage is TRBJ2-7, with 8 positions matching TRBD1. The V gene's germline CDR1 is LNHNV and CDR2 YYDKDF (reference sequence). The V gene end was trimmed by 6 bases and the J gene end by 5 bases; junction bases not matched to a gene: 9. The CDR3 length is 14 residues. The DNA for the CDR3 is TGTGCCACCAGGGAGAGAGCAGGGGGCCACGAGCAGTACTTC. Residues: CATRERAGGHEQYF.

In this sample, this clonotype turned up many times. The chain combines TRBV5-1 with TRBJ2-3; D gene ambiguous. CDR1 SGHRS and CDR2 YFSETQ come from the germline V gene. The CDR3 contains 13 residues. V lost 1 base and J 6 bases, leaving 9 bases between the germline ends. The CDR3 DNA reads TGCGCCAGCAGCTTGTACCCTGAGGATACGCAGTATTTT. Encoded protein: CASSLYPEDTQYF.

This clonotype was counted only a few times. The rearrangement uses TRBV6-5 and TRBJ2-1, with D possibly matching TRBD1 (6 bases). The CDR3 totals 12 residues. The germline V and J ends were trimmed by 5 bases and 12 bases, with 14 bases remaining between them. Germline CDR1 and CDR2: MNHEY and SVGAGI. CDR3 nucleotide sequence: TGTGCCAGCAGTAAAGCCACAGGGTTGCAGTTCTTC. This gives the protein CASSKATGLQFF.

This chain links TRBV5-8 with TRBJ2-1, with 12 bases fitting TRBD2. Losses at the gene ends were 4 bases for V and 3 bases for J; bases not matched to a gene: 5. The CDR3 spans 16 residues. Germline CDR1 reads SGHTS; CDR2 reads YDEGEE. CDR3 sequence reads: CASSLLAGGYYNEQFF. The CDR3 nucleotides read TGTGCCAGCAGCCTACTAGCGGGAGGATACTACAATGAGCAGTTCTTC.

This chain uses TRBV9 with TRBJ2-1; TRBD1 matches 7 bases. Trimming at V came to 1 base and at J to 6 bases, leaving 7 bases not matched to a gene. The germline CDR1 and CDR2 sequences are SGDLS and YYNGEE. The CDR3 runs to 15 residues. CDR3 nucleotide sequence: TGTGCCAGCAGCGTATCGGCCGGGACAGTCAATGAGCAGTTCTTC. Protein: CASSVSAGTVNEQFF.

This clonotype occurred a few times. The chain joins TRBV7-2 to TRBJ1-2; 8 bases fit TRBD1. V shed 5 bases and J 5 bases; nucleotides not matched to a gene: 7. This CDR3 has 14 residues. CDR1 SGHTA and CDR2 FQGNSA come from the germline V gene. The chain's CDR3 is CASSTKGQAYGYTF. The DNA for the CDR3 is TGTGCCAGCAGCACGAAGGGACAGGCTTATGGCTACACCTTC.

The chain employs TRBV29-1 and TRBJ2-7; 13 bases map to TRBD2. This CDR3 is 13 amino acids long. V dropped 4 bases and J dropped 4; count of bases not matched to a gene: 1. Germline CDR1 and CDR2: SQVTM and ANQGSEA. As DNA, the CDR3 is TGCAGCGTTGGACTAGCGGGGGGTTACGAGCAGTACTTC. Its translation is CSVGLAGGYEQYF.

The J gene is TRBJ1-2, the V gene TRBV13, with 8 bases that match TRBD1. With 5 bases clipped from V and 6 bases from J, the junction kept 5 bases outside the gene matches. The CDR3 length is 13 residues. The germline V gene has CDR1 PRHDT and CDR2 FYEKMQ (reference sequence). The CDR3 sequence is CASSVGQGHGYTF. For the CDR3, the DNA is TGTGCCAGCAGCGTTGGACAGGGCCATGGCTACACCTTC.

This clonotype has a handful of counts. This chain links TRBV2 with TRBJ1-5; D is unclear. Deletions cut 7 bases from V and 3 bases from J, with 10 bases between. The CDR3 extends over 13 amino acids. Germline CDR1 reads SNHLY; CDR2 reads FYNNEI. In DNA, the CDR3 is TGTGCCAGCACCTCGAGATTCAATCAGCCCCAGCATTTT. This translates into CASTSRFNQPQHF.

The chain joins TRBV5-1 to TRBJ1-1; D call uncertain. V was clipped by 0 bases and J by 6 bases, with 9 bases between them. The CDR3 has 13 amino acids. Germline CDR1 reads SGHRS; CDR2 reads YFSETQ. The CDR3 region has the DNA TGCGCCAGCAGCTTGGAAAGTTCCCCTGAAGCTTTCTTT. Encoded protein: CASSLESSPEAFF.

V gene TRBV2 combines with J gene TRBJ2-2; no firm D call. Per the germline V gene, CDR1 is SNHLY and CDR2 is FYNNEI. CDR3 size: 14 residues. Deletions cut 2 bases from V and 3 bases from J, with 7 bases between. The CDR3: CASSEFPYTGELFF. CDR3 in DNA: TGTGCCAGCAGTGAATTTCCTTACACCGGGGAGCTGTTTTTT.

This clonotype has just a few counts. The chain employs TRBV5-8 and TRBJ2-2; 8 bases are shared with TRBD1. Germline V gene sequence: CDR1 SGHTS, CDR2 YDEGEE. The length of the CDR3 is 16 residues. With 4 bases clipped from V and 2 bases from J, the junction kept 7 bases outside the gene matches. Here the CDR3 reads CASSRGQGLNTGELFF. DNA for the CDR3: TGTGCCAGCAGCCGCGGACAGGGCCTAAACACCGGGGAGCTGTTTTTT.

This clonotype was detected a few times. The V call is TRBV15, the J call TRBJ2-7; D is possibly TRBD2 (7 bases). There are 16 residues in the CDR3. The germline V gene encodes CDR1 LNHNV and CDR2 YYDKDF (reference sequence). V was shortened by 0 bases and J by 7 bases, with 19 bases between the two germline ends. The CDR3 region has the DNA TGTGCCACCAGCAGAGAGGCGACCCCCGGGGGGCGGGAGCAGTACTTC. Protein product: CATSREATPGGREQYF.

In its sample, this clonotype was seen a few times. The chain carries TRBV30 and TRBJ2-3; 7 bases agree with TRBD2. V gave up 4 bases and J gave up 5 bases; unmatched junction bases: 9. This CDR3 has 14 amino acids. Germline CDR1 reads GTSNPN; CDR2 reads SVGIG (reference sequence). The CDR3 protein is CAWMPSGLGDTQYF. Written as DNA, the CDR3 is TGTGCCTGGATGCCTAGCGGTTTAGGAGATACGCAGTATTTT.

The CDR3 DNA follows: TGTGCCAGCAGTTTTGACAGGACCTACACTGAAGCTTTCTTT. Amino acid sequence: CASSFDRTYTEAFF. The chain carries TRBV12-3 or TRBV12-4 and TRBJ1-1, with a tentative D call TRBD1 (6 bases). This CDR3 spans 14 amino acids. Deletions cut 3 bases from V and 3 bases from J, with 11 bases between.

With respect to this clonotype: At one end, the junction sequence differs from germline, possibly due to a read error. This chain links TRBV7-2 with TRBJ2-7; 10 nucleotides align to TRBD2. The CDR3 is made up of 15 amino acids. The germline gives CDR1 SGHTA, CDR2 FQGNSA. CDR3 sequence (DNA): TGTGCCAGCAGCTTTCCTAGCGGGGGCTCCGACGAGCAGTACTTC. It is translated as CASSFPSGGSDEQYF.

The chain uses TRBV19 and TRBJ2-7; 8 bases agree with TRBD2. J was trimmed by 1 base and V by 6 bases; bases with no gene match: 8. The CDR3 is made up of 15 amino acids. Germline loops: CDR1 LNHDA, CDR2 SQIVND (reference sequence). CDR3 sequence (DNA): TGTGCCAGTAGCATCTCTAGCGGGCCTTCCTACGAGCAGTACTTC. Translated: CASSISSGPSYEQYF. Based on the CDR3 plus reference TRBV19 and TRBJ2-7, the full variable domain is DGGITQSPKYLFRKEGQNVTLSCEQNLNHDAMYWYRQDPGQGLRLIYYSQIVNDFQKGDIAEGYSVSREKKESFPLTVTSAQKNPTAFYLCASSISSGPSYEQYFGPGTRLTVT.

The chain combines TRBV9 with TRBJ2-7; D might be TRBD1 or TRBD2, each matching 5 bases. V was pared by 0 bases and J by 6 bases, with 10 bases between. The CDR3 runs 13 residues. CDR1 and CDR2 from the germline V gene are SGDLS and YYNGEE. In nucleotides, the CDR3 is TGTGCCAGCAGCGTAGGAGGGGAATCCGAGCAGTACTTC. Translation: CASSVGGESEQYF.

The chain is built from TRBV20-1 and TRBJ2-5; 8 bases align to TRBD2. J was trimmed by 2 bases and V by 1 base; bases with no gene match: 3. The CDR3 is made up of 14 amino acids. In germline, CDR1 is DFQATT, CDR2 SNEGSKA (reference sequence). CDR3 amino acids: CSARVSGAQETQYF. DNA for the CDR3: TGCAGTGCTAGAGTTAGCGGGGCACAAGAGACCCAGTACTTC.

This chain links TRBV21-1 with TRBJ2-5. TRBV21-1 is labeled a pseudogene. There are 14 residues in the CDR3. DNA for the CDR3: TGTGCCAGCAGCAAAGATGGCATGCAAGAGACCCAGTACTTC. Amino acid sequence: CASSKDGMQETQYF.

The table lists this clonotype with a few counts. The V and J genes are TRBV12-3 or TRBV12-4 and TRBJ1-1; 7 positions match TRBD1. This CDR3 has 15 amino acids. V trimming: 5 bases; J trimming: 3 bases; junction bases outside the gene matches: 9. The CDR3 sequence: CASSPPTGSYTEAFF. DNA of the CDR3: TGTGCCAGCAGTCCTCCGACAGGGTCCTACACTGAAGCTTTCTTT.

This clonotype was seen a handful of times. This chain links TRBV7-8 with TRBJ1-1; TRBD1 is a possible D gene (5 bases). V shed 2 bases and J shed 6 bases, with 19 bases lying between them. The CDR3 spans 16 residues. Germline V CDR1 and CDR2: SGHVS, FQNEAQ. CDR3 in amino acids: CASSLWEIGGYAEAFF. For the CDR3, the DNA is TGTGCCAGCAGCTTATGGGAAATTGGGGGATACGCTGAAGCTTTCTTT.

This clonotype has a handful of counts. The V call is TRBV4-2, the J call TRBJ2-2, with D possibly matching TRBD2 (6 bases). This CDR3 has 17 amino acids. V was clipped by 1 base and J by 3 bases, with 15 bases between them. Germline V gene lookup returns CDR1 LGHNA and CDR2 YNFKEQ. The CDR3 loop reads CASSQALRGGYTGELFF. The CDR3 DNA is TGTGCCAGCAGCCAAGCCCTTAGGGGAGGTTACACCGGGGAGCTGTTTTTT.